This T cell receptor beta chain was observed in a study of blood T cell repertoires in COVID-19. Study details: Material from acute and convalescent COVID-19 was sourced from the United States, Italy and Spain.

The CDR3 loop spans 17 amino acids. The junction had 15 bases not matched to a gene; V was cut back by 2 bases and J by 6 bases. Germline-derived CDR1 and CDR2 are GTSNPN and SVGIG (reference sequence). Participant age was roughly 18 to 95 years, and participants resided in about two dozen US areas. Two consecutive negative NP/OP PCR tests, clearance, or resolved symptoms defined Cohort 3 recovery. Authors' processing steps: Amplifying reference gene primers gave estimates of nucleated cell counts. Some clones are missing from TCRdb's copy, which holds only in-frame ones; the method was immunoSEQ multiplex PCR. D and trimming come from the DNA, and the V and J calls and clone size come from that table. The sample lists 260,000 or so clones, approximately 81% occurring once.

The chain carries TRBV30 and TRBJ1-5, with TRBD1 matching over 8 bases. The sequence derives from a woman aged 50 to 65 who had recovered from COVID-19. The sequencing sample was made of PBMCs or T cells enriched from blood (not recorded which). Here the CDR3 DNA reads TGTGCCTGGAGTATTGGCCGGACAGGGTCTTCGGGTCAGCCCCAGCATTTT. This sequence encodes CAWSIGRTGSSGQPQHF.